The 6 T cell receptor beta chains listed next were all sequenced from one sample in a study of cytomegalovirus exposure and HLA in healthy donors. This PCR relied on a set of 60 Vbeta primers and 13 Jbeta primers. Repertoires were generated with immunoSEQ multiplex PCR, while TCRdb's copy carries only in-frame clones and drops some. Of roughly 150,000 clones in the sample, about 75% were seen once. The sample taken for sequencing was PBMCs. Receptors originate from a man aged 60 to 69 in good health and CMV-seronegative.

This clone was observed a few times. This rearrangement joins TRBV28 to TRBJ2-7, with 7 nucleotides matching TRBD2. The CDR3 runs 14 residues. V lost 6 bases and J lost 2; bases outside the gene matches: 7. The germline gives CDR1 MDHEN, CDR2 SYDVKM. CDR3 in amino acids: CASRRLANTYEQYF. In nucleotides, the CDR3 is TGTGCCAGCAGGCGACTAGCCAACACCTACGAGCAGTACTTC.

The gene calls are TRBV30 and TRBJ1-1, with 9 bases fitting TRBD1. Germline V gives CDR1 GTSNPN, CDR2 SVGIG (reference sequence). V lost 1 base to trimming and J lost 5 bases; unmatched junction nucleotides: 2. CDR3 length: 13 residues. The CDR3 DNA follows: TGTGCCTGGAGTGAGACAGGGGGAACTGAAGCTTTCTTT. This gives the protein CAWSETGGTEAFF.

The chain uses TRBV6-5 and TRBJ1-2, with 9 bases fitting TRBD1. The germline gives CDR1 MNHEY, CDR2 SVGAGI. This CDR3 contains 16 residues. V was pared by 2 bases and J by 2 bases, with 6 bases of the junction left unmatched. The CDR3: CASSYGGTGRNYGYTF. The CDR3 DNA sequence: TGTGCCAGCAGTTACGGTGGGACAGGGCGGAACTATGGCTACACCTTC.

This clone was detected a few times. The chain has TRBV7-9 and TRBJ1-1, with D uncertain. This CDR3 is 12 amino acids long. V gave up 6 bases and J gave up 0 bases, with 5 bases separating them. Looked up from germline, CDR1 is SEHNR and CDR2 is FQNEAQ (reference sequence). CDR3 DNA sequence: TGTGCCAGCAGAGCTTTGAACACTGAAGCTTTCTTT. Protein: CASRALNTEAFF.

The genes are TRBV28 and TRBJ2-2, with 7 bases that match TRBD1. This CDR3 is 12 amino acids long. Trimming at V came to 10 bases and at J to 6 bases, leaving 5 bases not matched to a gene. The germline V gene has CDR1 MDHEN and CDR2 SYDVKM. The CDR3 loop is CATTGVAGELFF. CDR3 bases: TGTGCCACTACAGGGGTGGCCGGGGAGCTGTTTTTT.

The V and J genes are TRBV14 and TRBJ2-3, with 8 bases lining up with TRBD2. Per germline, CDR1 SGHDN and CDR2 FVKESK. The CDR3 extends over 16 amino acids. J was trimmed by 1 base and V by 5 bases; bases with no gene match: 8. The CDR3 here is CASSSMKLAGTDTQYF. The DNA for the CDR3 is TGTGCCAGCAGCAGCATGAAACTAGCGGGCACAGATACGCAGTATTTT.